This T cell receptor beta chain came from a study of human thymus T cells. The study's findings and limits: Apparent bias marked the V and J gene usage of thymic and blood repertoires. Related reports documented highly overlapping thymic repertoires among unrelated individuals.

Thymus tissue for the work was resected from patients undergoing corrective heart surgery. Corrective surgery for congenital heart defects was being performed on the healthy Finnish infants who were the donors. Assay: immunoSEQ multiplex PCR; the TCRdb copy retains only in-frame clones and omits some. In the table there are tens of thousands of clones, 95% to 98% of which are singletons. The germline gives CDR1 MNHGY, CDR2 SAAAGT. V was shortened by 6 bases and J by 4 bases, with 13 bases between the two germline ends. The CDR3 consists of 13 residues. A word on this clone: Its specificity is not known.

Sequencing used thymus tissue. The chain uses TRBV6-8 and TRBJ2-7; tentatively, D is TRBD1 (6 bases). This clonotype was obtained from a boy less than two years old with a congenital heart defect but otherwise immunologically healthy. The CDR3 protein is CASRGARNYEQYF. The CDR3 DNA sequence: TGTGCCAGCAGGGGGGCGAGAAATTACGAGCAGTACTTC.